This TCR beta chain stems from a study of cytomegalovirus exposure and HLA in healthy donors (dated by TCRdb to about 2017). In the study overall: In an earlier analysis of 587 of the donors, 250 to 350 Gb of sequence data and 120 million or so unique TCR beta sequences from about 179 million T cells were reported. An early release that covered more than 550 HLA-typed donors contained around 300 gigabases of sequencing data and tens of millions of unique TCR sequences. The genetic ancestry cluster associated with self-reported Caucasian donors included about 84% of the approximately 430 genotyped donors. The study was designed to test whether signatures of past pathogen exposure could be identified by cataloging public T cell receptors. The T cell repertoires of about 700 subjects were profiled by immunosequencing and related to cytomegalovirus serostatus. Along with the roughly 610-subject first cohort, a separate validation cohort of over a hundred different subjects was used. To predict cytomegalovirus infection status, the study combined high-throughput TCR immunosequencing, statistical association of individual TCRs with disease status, and machine learning. A later analysis re-analyzed previously published TCR beta repertoires from 550 to 700 donors and added high-resolution HLA genotyping to study TCR occurrence patterns. The later analysis used no new phenotypic data to find candidate immune exposures, relying instead on TCR beta sequences and their occurrence across donors. An earlier analysis of several hundred of the donors applied high-throughput TCR beta sequencing to assess whether each TCR beta V gene segment acted as functional or pseudogenic. Donor age, sex, ethnicity and CMV serostatus were compiled together with the repertoire data. Genome-wide SNP genotypes for about 65% of the roughly 670 donors were used in a later genetic analysis, which treated that subset as a discovery cohort. All discovery cohort repertoires had been generated using a single sequencing platform. HLA typing covered class I and class II loci at four-digit resolution. The number of typed donors differed by locus: about 620-640 for A, B, C, DRB1 and DQB1; 500 to 550 for DQA1; about 600 for DPA1; and roughly 450 for DPB1. Because of strong linkage in the cohort, roughly five DR-DQ haplotypes were treated as single units for association and clustering. On average, over 200,000 unique TCR beta nucleotide sequences were sequenced per donor among a few hundred genotyped donors of the cohort, with around 19% of those sequences being non-productive.

Library prep was done by the immunoSEQ multiplex PCR assay. For the multiplex PCR, a mixture combining 60 forward primers for TCR Vbeta segments and 13 reverse primers for TCR Jbeta segments was used. Amplification of the CDR3 region of rearranged TCR beta genes was performed with a multiplex PCR assay on genomic DNA. Amplified TCR beta libraries were sequenced as 87-base-pair reads on the Illumina HiSeq System. Under the source paper's analysis protocol: A later analysis counted some 80 million unique TCR beta chains across the 640 or so repertoires, and roughly 10 million of these chains were shared by at least two donors. A nearest-neighbor algorithm error-corrected the raw reads and collapsed the reads into unique sequences, merging closely related sequences to remove PCR and sequencing errors. V, D and J gene segments were assigned by aligning CDR3 sequences to IMGT reference sequences. For a sequence to be retained, a match of at least six nucleotides was required to both a V gene segment and a J gene segment. Rearrangements were classified as productive when the CDR3 lacked stop codons and remained in frame with V and J, and all other rearrangements were classified as non-productive. CDR3 was defined by IMGT convention, running from the second conserved V-encoded cysteine to the conserved J-encoded phenylalanine. The earlier analysis of 587 of the donors excluded any sequence lacking an unambiguous match to a single V gene segment. In an earlier analysis of several hundred of the donors, V segments were called functional above 56.7% productive rearrangements and were called segregating when the between-donor standard deviation exceeded 5%. A statistical classification framework was built to diagnose cytomegalovirus status from the catalog of TCR beta chain sequences. In a later analysis, TCR nucleotide sequences were compared against IMGT/GENE-DB human TR gene sequences so that V and J genes could be assigned. The TCRdist pipeline was used in a later analysis to assign CDR3 sequences and most-parsimonious VDJ recombination scenarios. In a later analysis, each TCR beta chain was defined by its CDR3 amino acid sequence together with its V-gene family, and reads without a unique V-gene family were excluded. To address suspected cross-contamination and a sequencing artifact, a later analysis removed approximately 600 highly shared, low-generation-probability nucleotide sequences. In a later analysis, a clonal expansion index for each public chain was calculated from normalized within-repertoire ranks of inferred template counts. In a later analysis, generation probabilities were computed with a VDJ recombination model fitted to out-of-frame rearrangements, and the resulting probabilities were checked against IGoR. In a later analysis, TCR-TCR, TCR-HLA and TCR-CMV co-occurrence was scored with hypergeometric tests, and a repertoire-size bias correction was applied to TCR pairs. In a later analysis, false discovery rates were estimated by permuting HLA or CMV assignments 20 times. In a later analysis, co-occurring TCRs were grouped with DBSCAN, and TCRdist sequence similarity was added when clustering was performed within HLA-allele-positive subsets. Repertoires with fewer than 30,000 or more than 120,000 public chains were left out of co-occurrence clustering, as were a handful of repertoires with anomalous nucleotide sharing. TCRdb obtained this table from immuneACCESS and retained in-frame rearrangements with V and J assigned. These tables miss some clones; where compared with another copy, unresolved V genes account for less than half of the shortfall, and the remainder is unexplained. That table furnishes V, J and clone size, whereas the DNA furnished D and trimming. A total of 95,000 to 100,000 clones appear in this sample, around three quarters of them only once. Roughly 4% of the sample comes from the top ten.

General study outcomes and caveats: Most CMV-associated TCR beta chains appeared to be HLA-restricted in a later analysis, and the HLA associations seemed to be driven largely by CMV exposure. In this cohort, only TCR beta chains were sequenced, and detectable features were limited by the absence of alpha or paired-chain data. In a later analysis, TCR association rates were found to vary across HLA loci, with the most associated TCRs seen for DRB1 alleles and the fewest for HLA-C alleles. According to the authors, the approach could potentially be generalized to other disease states and immunological phenotypes. Broadly in line with IMGT annotations, most TCR beta V segments showed up in productive rearrangements about 87% or about 30% of the time in an earlier analysis of approximately 600 of the donors. Specific HLA alleles were associated with roughly 16,000 TCR beta sequences at a false discovery rate of 0.05 in a later analysis. When HLA alleles, especially DR and DQ, strongly co-occurred, TCR associations were difficult to assign to individual alleles. Roughly uniform sequencing depth across donors was assumed in presence/absence analyses, although this assumption may not hold. A cluster of highly shared sequence variants was judged likely to represent a technical artifact of the sequencing pipeline. A further reported finding was that TCR beta sequences accurately predicted the HLA-A and HLA-B alleles for most subjects in the first cohort. Correlated functional status among segregating V segments might be attributable to linkage disequilibrium, but an unknown experimental factor could not be ruled out. A few of the identified cytomegalovirus-associated TCR beta chains were confirmed in vitro to be specific for cytomegalovirus antigens. The 87-base-pair reads could not distinguish some IMGT-functional V segments, including TRBV6-2 and TRBV6-3, so those segments were excluded. Most TCR sequences were seen in very few donors, while some public TCRs were found in many individuals. In a later analysis, HLA-associated TCR beta chains were found to be more clonally expanded and to have lower generation probabilities than equally common non-associated chains. A later genetic analysis reported fewer N-insertions in productive TCRs among donors in an Asian-associated ancestry cluster than the roughly 700-donor mean. Because some donors lacked HLA typing at each locus, the association tests relied only on the typed subset. Because counts were too low, seventeen rarely observed V segments, including chromosome 9 orphons, were excluded from the earlier analysis of several hundred of the donors. According to a later analysis, parvovirus B19, influenza, CMV and Epstein-Barr virus appeared linked to several top co-occurrence clusters. A total of 150 to 200 TCR beta chains were listed by the study as associated with cytomegalovirus. The classifier was reported to diagnose cytomegalovirus status with high specificity and sensitivity in both the original and validation cohorts. In a later genetic analysis, a missense DCLRE1C variant was associated with V-gene and J-gene trimming of TCR beta chains, and the association was replicated in an independent cohort. For the cohort, immune exposure information was limited to CMV serostatus.

Clipping removes 4 bases from V and 1 base from J, with 3 as the unmatched junction base count. The germline V gene encodes CDR1 SGHTA and CDR2 FQGTGA. From its cysteine to its phenylalanine, the CDR3 spans 15 amino acids. Only the CDR3 portion is preserved as DNA: 45 bases, with reading frame beginning at the first base. With regard to this clone: There is no known antigen for this receptor. Base qualities were left out, and no much larger clone turns up one base away.

The cohort consisted of 650 to 850 healthy bone marrow donors. Cohort members were all nominally healthy when sampled, although unrecorded immune exposures were likely present. The donor was CMV seronegative and was included in the group of a few hundred seronegative cohort members. Every donor gave a peripheral blood sample, and the peripheral blood mononuclear cells from that sample were used for TCR beta sequencing. Genomic DNA was extracted from the blood cell samples with the Qiagen DNeasy Blood Extraction Kit. This TCR was sampled from a man in his forties or fifties in good health and CMV-seronegative. Sequencing was done on a sample of PBMCs. Recombination linked TRBV7-3 to TRBJ2-1; TRBD1 aligns with 8 central bases. The CDR3 region: CASSSQGASYNEQFF. The DNA reads as follows: TGTGCCAGCAGCTCCCAGGGGGCGTCCTACAATGAGCAGTTCTTC.